The 31 T cell receptor beta chains in this list originate from one sample, sequenced in a study of blood T cell repertoires in COVID-19. Produced via immunoSEQ multiplex PCR; TCRdb's table is partial and in-frame only. The sample includes 300,000 to 350,000 clones, 87% seen only once; the top ten take around 8.9%. The sequenced sample was PBMCs or T cells enriched from blood (not recorded which). The receptors originated from a young woman who had recovered from COVID-19.

The gene calls are TRBV4-3 and TRBJ2-5; a possible D gene is TRBD2 (6 bases). Trimming stripped 1 base from V and 5 bases from J, with 11 bases between. Germline CDR1 is LGHNA and CDR2 is YSLEER. The CDR3 has 14 residues. CDR3 DNA: TGCGCCAGCAGCCAAGTTGCGGGGCGGGAGACCCAGTACTTC. Amino acid sequence: CASSQVAGRETQYF.

This clone was recorded a few times. This chain links TRBV7-9 with TRBJ2-7; 8 nucleotides align to TRBD1. The germline CDR1 and CDR2 sequences are SEHNR and FQNEAQ (reference sequence). The CDR3 is made up of 15 amino acids. Germline trimming cut 1 base from V and 5 bases from J; bases unmatched to any gene: 7. The CDR3 DNA is TGTGCCAGCAGCTTAGTCCTGACAGGGGCGAACGAGCAGTACTTC. Translated, it gives CASSLVLTGANEQYF.

The rearrangement links TRBV2 to TRBJ1-4; TRBD1 matches 10 bases. CDR3 size: 16 residues. CDR1 and CDR2 (germline): SNHLY, FYNNEI. The junction had 4 bases not matched to a gene; V was cut back by 3 bases and J by 3 bases. CDR3 DNA sequence: TGTGCCAGCAGTGAGGACAGGGGGTCGGCTAATGAAAAACTGTTTTTT. It yields the protein CASSEDRGSANEKLFF.

The V gene is TRBV18, the J gene TRBJ1-1, with D unresolved. V dropped 1 base and J dropped 3 bases, with 12 bases sitting between them. Looked up from germline, CDR1 is KGHSH and CDR2 is LQKENI. This CDR3 comprises 15 residues. This CDR3 is CASSPLQGEDTEAFF. CDR3 nucleotide sequence: TGTGCCAGCTCACCACTACAAGGAGAGGACACTGAAGCTTTCTTT.

The chain joins TRBV11-1 to TRBJ2-2, with D unclear. CDR3 length: 12 amino acids. V was shortened by 5 bases and J by 3 bases, with 4 bases between the two germline ends. Germline V gene lookup returns CDR1 SGHAT and CDR2 FQDESV (reference sequence). The CDR3 loop reads CASSPDTGELFF. The CDR3 coding sequence is TGTGCCAGCAGCCCCGACACCGGGGAGCTGTTTTTT.

The chain joins TRBV11-2 to TRBJ1-4, with D uncertain. The V end lost 5 bases, the J end lost 2 bases, and 21 bases lay between the germline ends. The CDR3 is 18 residues long. Germline values: CDR1 SGHAT, CDR2 FQNNGV. The CDR3 is CASSLRSQRHLTNEKLFF. The CDR3 bases are TGTGCCAGCAGCCTAAGAAGTCAACGACATCTGACTAATGAAAAACTGTTTTTT.

J is TRBJ2-3 and V is TRBV5-4; tentative D call: TRBD2 (6 bases). This CDR3 is 14 amino acids long. The V gene's germline CDR1 is SGHNT and CDR2 YYREEE (reference sequence). V was trimmed by 0 bases and J by 6 bases, leaving 11 bases between them. CDR3: CASSLGPAGDTQYF. CDR3 sequence (DNA): TGTGCCAGCAGCTTGGGACCCGCGGGGGATACGCAGTATTTT.

A word on this clone: Sequence at one end of the junction differs from germline and may be a read error. V usage is TRBV12-3 or TRBV12-4 and J usage is TRBJ1-1, with D hard to call. This CDR3 is 12 amino acids long. CDR3 protein: CASTLRWPQAFF. As DNA, the CDR3 is TGTGCCAGCACTTTACGATGGCCGCAAGCTTTCTTT.

There are a few counts of this clone. CDR3 loop: CASSGTGQGNTEAFF. The CDR3 DNA is TGTGCCAGCAGTGGGACCGGACAGGGAAACACTGAAGCTTTCTTT. This chain links TRBV2 with TRBJ1-1; 8 bases match TRBD1. V shed 4 bases and J 2 bases; nucleotides not matched to a gene: 6. The CDR3 runs to 15 residues. Looked up from germline, CDR1 is SNHLY and CDR2 is FYNNEI.

This clone is a singleton in its sample. V is TRBV27 and J is TRBJ1-5; 9 bases are shared with TRBD1. The length of the CDR3 is 17 residues. Per the germline V gene, CDR1 is MNHEY and CDR2 is SMNVEV (reference sequence). With V trimmed by 4 bases and J by 7 bases, 14 bases remained unmatched. The DNA of the CDR3 is TGTGCCAGCAGTTCGTTCATAGGACAGGGGAGGGGACAGCCCCAGCATTTT. Translation: CASSSFIGQGRGQPQHF.

The V call is TRBV6-5, the J call TRBJ2-7; the match to TRBD1 covers 9 bases. The CDR3 loop spans 15 amino acids. Trimming removed 7 bases from V and 3 bases from J; junction bases left unmatched: 10. Germline-derived CDR1 and CDR2 are MNHEY and SVGAGI. As DNA, the CDR3 is TGTGCCAGCATCCGATCCGGGACAGGGAACTACGAGCAGTACTTC. Its translation is CASIRSGTGNYEQYF.

The chain uses TRBV29-1 and TRBJ1-2, with TRBD1 matching over 7 bases. V was clipped by 7 bases and J by 6 bases; unmatched bases: 8. The CDR3 covers 12 residues. Germline assignment: CDR1 SQVTM and CDR2 ANQGSEA. Here the CDR3 reads CSASEGADGYTF. The CDR3 DNA sequence: TGCAGCGCCTCCGAGGGGGCTGATGGCTACACCTTC.

This clone was seen only a few times. CDR3 in amino acids: CASSQDHMGRATYEQYF. The CDR3 region has the DNA TGCGCCAGCAGCCAAGATCATATGGGGAGGGCCACCTACGAGCAGTACTTC. The rearrangement uses TRBV4-3 and TRBJ2-7; 7 bases are shared with TRBD2. Trimming took 0 bases from V and 2 from J; bases not matched to a gene: 10. The CDR3 consists of 17 residues. Germline V gene lookup returns CDR1 LGHNA and CDR2 YSLEER.

The gene calls are TRBV19 and TRBJ1-6, with TRBD1 matching over 10 bases. Germline CDR1 is LNHDA and CDR2 is SQIVND (reference sequence). This CDR3 has 18 amino acids. With 4 bases clipped from V and 8 bases from J, the junction kept 14 bases outside the gene matches. CDR3 DNA: TGTGCCAGTAGTAGAAAGGGCGCCGGGACAGGGGATCATTCACCCCTCCACTTT. Its translation is CASSRKGAGTGDHSPLHF.

This sequence joins TRBV4-1 and TRBJ1-1; perhaps TRBD1 as D (5 bases). Trimming took 2 bases from V and 0 from J, leaving 13 bases between them. The CDR3 contains 16 residues. Germline lookup yields CDR1 MGHRA and CDR2 YSYEKL. CDR3 in DNA: TGCGCCAGCAGCCAAAACCAGGGAGGGTTGAACACTGAAGCTTTCTTT. This translates into CASSQNQGGLNTEAFF.

The chain combines TRBV6-2 or TRBV6-3 with TRBJ1-6; D remains unclear. The CDR3 spans 13 residues. Germline V CDR1 and CDR2: MNHEY, SVGEGT. V gave up 0 bases and J gave up 9 bases, with 6 bases separating them. For the CDR3, the DNA is TGTGCCAGCAGTTACTCCGCGAGTTCACCCCTCCACTTT. Its translation is CASSYSASSPLHF.

The rearrangement joins TRBV28 to TRBJ1-2, with TRBD1 matching 12 bases. V lost 4 bases, J lost 6 bases, and 0 bases stayed unmatched. Germline CDR1 is MDHEN and CDR2 is SYDVKM. The CDR3 length is 13 residues. The CDR3 nucleotides are TGTGCCAGCAGTTGGGACAGGGGGCATGGCTACACCTTC. Amino acids: CASSWDRGHGYTF.

J is TRBJ1-2 and V is TRBV9; TRBD1 aligns across 7 bases. The germline V gene has CDR1 SGDLS and CDR2 YYNGEE. With V trimmed by 0 bases and J by 5 bases, 10 bases remained unmatched. CDR3 size: 16 residues. The CDR3 nucleotides are TGTGCCAGCAGCGTAGCGTCTCGGGCAGGGGGTTATGGCTACACCTTC. As protein: CASSVASRAGGYGYTF.

The chain joins TRBV14 to TRBJ2-7; D possibly corresponds to TRBD2 (6 bases). Germline-derived CDR1 and CDR2 are SGHDN and FVKESK. The CDR3 loop spans 15 amino acids. V lost 3 bases to trimming and J lost 4 bases, with 16 bases between them. The CDR3 loop is CASSHELLAQYEQYF. The CDR3 DNA follows: TGTGCCAGCAGCCACGAATTACTAGCTCAGTACGAGCAGTACTTC.

This chain uses TRBV9 with TRBJ2-7, with 7 bases fitting TRBD2. The junction had 7 bases not matched to a gene; V was cut back by 0 bases and J by 7 bases. Per germline, CDR1 SGDLS and CDR2 YYNGEE. The CDR3 is 14 residues long. CDR3 residues: CASSVVGNGGEQYF. The CDR3 nucleotides read TGTGCCAGCAGCGTAGTCGGAAACGGGGGGGAGCAGTACTTC.

V and J are TRBV15 and TRBJ1-1; the match to TRBD1 covers 10 bases. Unmatched junction bases numbered 9, after V lost 6 bases and J lost 5 bases. The CDR3 length is 15 residues. Germline V gene sequence: CDR1 LNHNV, CDR2 YYDKDF (reference sequence). CDR3 nucleotide sequence: TGTGCCACCAGACTGGGACAGGGGAAGGGAACTGAAGCTTTCTTT. Protein product: CATRLGQGKGTEAFF.

This chain joins TRBV3-1 (or the pseudogene TRBV3-2) and TRBJ2-1; 7 bases fit TRBD1. From germline, CDR1 is LGHDT and CDR2 YNNKEL (reference sequence). V trimming: 1 base; J trimming: 13 bases; junction bases outside the gene matches: 10. The CDR3 totals 14 residues. CDR3 DNA sequence: TGTGCCAGCAGCCAAGTACAGGGGCGTCGAACCCAGTTCTTC. This codes for CASSQVQGRRTQFF.

The rearrangement joins TRBV28 to TRBJ2-5; tentative D call: TRBD1 (6 bases). The CDR3 is 14 residues long. V lost 2 bases and J 6 bases, leaving 13 bases between the germline ends. The germline CDR1 and CDR2 sequences are MDHEN and SYDVKM. The DNA of the CDR3 is TGTGCCAGCAGTTTAGAACAGGGTACGAAGACCCAGTACTTC. Translation: CASSLEQGTKTQYF.

The rearrangement joins TRBV5-1 to TRBJ2-3, with a possible D match to TRBD2 (5 bases). V was cut by 4 bases and J by 4 bases, with 13 bases left in between. CDR3 length: 14 amino acids. The germline CDR1 and CDR2 sequences are SGHRS and YFSETQ. This chain's CDR3 is CASSLNGESDTQYF. For the CDR3, the DNA is TGCGCCAGCAGCCTGAACGGGGAATCAGATACGCAGTATTTT. Looking up the rest from reference TRBV5-1 and TRBJ2-3 gives the full variable domain: KAGVTQTPRYLIKTRGQQVTLSCSPISGHRSVSWYQQTPGQGLQFLFEYFSETQRNKGNFPGRFSGRQFSNSRSEMNVSTLELGDSALYLCASSLNGESDTQYFGPGTRLTVL.

This rearrangement joins TRBV18 to TRBJ1-2, with D maybe TRBD1 (6 bases). Germline assignment: CDR1 KGHSH and CDR2 LQKENI. The CDR3 consists of 13 residues. V lost 8 bases, J lost 2 bases, and 12 bases lay in between. The CDR3: CASKTGNNYGYTF. The DNA for the CDR3 is TGTGCCAGCAAGACAGGCAACAACTATGGCTACACCTTC.

The gene calls are TRBV11-3 and TRBJ2-5; maybe TRBD2 (6 bases). Germline V gene lookup returns CDR1 SGHNT and CDR2 YENEEA. V gave up 1 base and J gave up 2 bases, with 17 bases separating them. CDR3 length: 17 amino acids. This CDR3 reads CASSLGGGGSKQETQYF. The CDR3 nucleotides are TGTGCCAGCAGCTTAGGAGGAGGAGGGAGCAAGCAAGAGACCCAGTACTTC.

V and J are TRBV18 and TRBJ1-2; 7 bases align to TRBD1. The CDR3 loop spans 15 amino acids. The V segment lost 6 bases and the J segment 4 bases; nucleotides outside the gene matches: 11. The germline V gene has CDR1 KGHSH and CDR2 LQKENI. The CDR3 DNA is TGTGCCAGCTCCCCCCGGGACAGCGATGTCTATGGCTACACCTTC. As protein: CASSPRDSDVYGYTF.

This chain uses TRBV6-4 with TRBJ2-7; TRBD2 aligns across 8 bases. The CDR3 has 17 residues. Germline CDR1 reads MRHNA; CDR2 reads SNTAGT. V was clipped by 6 bases and J by 2 bases; unmatched bases: 15. CDR3 in amino acids: CASRALSRGGSTYEQYF. The CDR3 bases are TGTGCCAGCAGGGCGCTTTCTCGGGGGGGTTCAACCTACGAGCAGTACTTC.

This chain uses TRBV7-3 with TRBJ1-1; tentative D call: TRBD1 (5 bases). The CDR3 sequence is 14 residues long. Trimming removed 1 base from V and 6 bases from J, with 12 bases in between. CDR1 is SGHTA and CDR2 is FQGTGA in the germline V gene. The chain's CDR3 is CASSLNRGGAEAFF. DNA for the CDR3: TGTGCCAGCAGCTTAAATCGGGGAGGGGCTGAAGCTTTCTTT.

This clone turned up a few times. The chain combines TRBV12-5 with TRBJ1-3; 9 nucleotides agree with TRBD1. Germline-derived CDR1 and CDR2 are LGHNT and FRNRAP. V was pared by 3 bases and J by 2 bases, with 2 bases of the junction left unmatched. The CDR3 covers 15 residues. The CDR3 reads CASGLQGATGNTIYF. CDR3 DNA sequence: TGTGCTAGTGGTTTACAGGGGGCGACTGGAAACACCATATATTTT.

This chain links TRBV4-2 with TRBJ1-4, with TRBD1 as a possible D gene (5 bases). The CDR3 is 15 residues long. Trimming stripped 1 base from V and 7 bases from J, with 13 bases between. Germline V gives CDR1 LGHNA, CDR2 YNFKEQ. The CDR3 is CASSQVVGRAEKLFF. The CDR3 DNA reads as TGTGCCAGCAGCCAAGTTGTGGGCAGGGCTGAAAAACTGTTTTTT.